A single sample is the source of the 12 T cell receptor beta chains below, sequenced in a study of CD8 T cells in ankylosing spondylitis. TCRdb redid the calling of the 5' RACE reads with MiXCR, one entry per CDR3 protein. The top ten hold 0.5% to 0.75% of the sample, which has 250,000 or so distinct CDR3 sequences, roughly 25% seen once. The sample comprised blood, either unsorted or a sorted T cell fraction (not recorded which). The receptors were sampled from a male donor with ankylosing spondylitis or in good health (not recorded which).

A few counts support this clonotype. The rearrangement links TRBV20-1 to TRBJ2-2; D remains unclear. Germline assignment: CDR1 DFQATT and CDR2 SNEGSKA (reference sequence). The CDR3 sequence is 14 residues long. Deletions cut 3 bases from V and 0 bases from J, with 8 bases between. This CDR3 reads CSASGRTNTGELFF. Written as DNA, the CDR3 is TGCAGTGCTAGTGGGCGGACGAACACCGGGGAGCTGTTTTTT.

The V gene is TRBV29-1, the J gene TRBJ1-1; D gene uncertain. Germline CDR1 and CDR2: SQVTM and ANQGSEA. CDR3 length: 13 amino acids. The germline V and J ends were trimmed by 6 bases and 0 bases, with 11 bases remaining between them. This CDR3 reads CSVQTVMNTEAFF. For the CDR3, the DNA is TGCAGCGTCCAAACAGTCATGAACACTGAAGCTTTCTTT. The full variable domain, rest sourced from reference TRBV29-1 and TRBJ1-1, is SAVISQKPSRDICQRGTSLTIQCQVDSQVTMMFWYRQQPGQSLTLIATANQGSEATYESGFVIDKFPISRPNLTFSTLTVSNMSPEDSSIYLCSVQTVMNTEAFFGQGTRLTVV.

This clonotype was detected a few times. The chain employs TRBV4-2 and TRBJ2-5; the match to TRBD2 covers 11 bases. CDR1 and CDR2 (germline): LGHNA, YNFKEQ. The CDR3 is 17 amino acids. J lost 0 bases, V lost 3 bases, and 6 bases had no gene match. CDR3 sequence (DNA): TGTGCCAGCAGCCACTCTCCGGGACTAGCGGACCAAGAGACCCAGTACTTC. Protein: CASSHSPGLADQETQYF.

The chain couples TRBV20-1 to TRBJ2-5; D gene uncertain. The ends were cut back, 2 bases at V and 2 bases at J, with 15 bases in the middle. The germline CDR1 and CDR2 sequences are DFQATT and SNEGSKA (reference sequence). The CDR3 runs 15 residues. The CDR3 reads CSARNGAVEQETQYF. The CDR3 nucleotides are TGCAGTGCTAGAAATGGTGCGGTAGAACAAGAGACCCAGTACTTC.

This clonotype appeared many times. This chain connects TRBV29-1 to TRBJ1-1; D gene unclear. This CDR3 comprises 11 residues. The germline gives CDR1 SQVTM, CDR2 ANQGSEA. V was clipped by 3 bases and J by 7 bases, with 9 bases between them. The CDR3 region is CSVDPRFEAFF. The CDR3 coding sequence is TGCAGCGTTGACCCCAGGTTTGAAGCTTTCTTT.

The chain combines TRBV10-3 with TRBJ2-7; weak D call: TRBD2 (6 bases). This CDR3 is built from 20 residues. Trimming took off 3 bases at V and 2 bases at J, with 29 bases between the two ends. CDR1 ENHRY and CDR2 SYGVKD come from the germline V gene. The CDR3 here is CAISDSPGVEGVTTPYEQYF. Here the CDR3 DNA reads TGTGCCATCAGTGACTCTCCCGGTGTGGAGGGAGTGACAACCCCCTACGAGCAGTACTTC.

The V gene is TRBV20-1, the J gene TRBJ2-2, with D maybe TRBD2 (5 bases). Between the trimmed V and J ends, which lost 6 bases and 4 bases, there was a span of 18 bases. The CDR3 sequence is 15 residues long. Germline V CDR1 and CDR2: DFQATT, SNEGSKA (reference sequence). This chain's CDR3 is CSALSGTRPTGELFF. The CDR3 DNA follows: TGCAGTGCCCTCTCGGGAACTAGGCCCACCGGGGAGCTGTTTTTT.

This sequence joins TRBV6-5 and TRBJ1-6; the D gene is possibly TRBD1 (5 bases). CDR1 and CDR2 (germline): MNHEY, SVGAGI. Trimming left V 3 bases short and J 8 bases short, with 11 bases between. The CDR3 contains 14 residues. CDR3 sequence: CASSYPGGDSPLHF. The DNA of the CDR3 is TGTGCCAGCAGTTATCCCGGGGGTGATTCACCCCTCCACTTT.

The chain carries TRBV20-1 and TRBJ1-2; the match to TRBD1 covers 9 bases. V was pared by 4 bases and J by 7 bases, with 4 bases of the junction left unmatched. Per germline, CDR1 DFQATT and CDR2 SNEGSKA (reference sequence). This CDR3 is built from 12 residues. CDR3 in amino acids: CSATIQGAGYTF. CDR3 nucleotides: TGCAGTGCTACGATACAGGGGGCTGGCTACACCTTC.

This clonotype was recorded many times. The chain recombines TRBV5-1 with TRBJ2-3; TRBD2 matches at 8 bases. Germline CDR1 SGHRS, CDR2 YFSETQ. The junction had 4 bases not matched to a gene; V was cut back by 3 bases and J by 1 base. This CDR3 is 15 amino acids long. The CDR3 protein is CASSSGGAGTDTQYF. The CDR3 coding sequence is TGCGCCAGCAGCTCCGGGGGGGCAGGCACAGATACGCAGTATTTT.

V gene TRBV13 combines with J gene TRBJ2-1; TRBD1 matches at 7 bases. CDR1 is PRHDT and CDR2 is FYEKMQ in the germline V gene (reference sequence). Germline trimming cut 5 bases from V and 6 bases from J; bases unmatched to any gene: 10. The CDR3 contains 15 residues. The CDR3 nucleotides are TGTGCCAGCAGCATGAGGGGGCTTGGTGGCAATGAGCAGTTCTTC. It encodes CASSMRGLGGNEQFF.

This clonotype was seen ten or more times. V usage is TRBV20-1 and J usage is TRBJ2-5; tentative D call: TRBD2 (6 bases). Trimming cost V 5 bases and J 2 bases, with 15 bases left between them. Germline assignment: CDR1 DFQATT and CDR2 SNEGSKA (reference sequence). The CDR3 runs to 14 residues. DNA of the CDR3: TGCAGTGCTGCGGGGCAAATAAGACAAGAGACCCAGTACTTC. Translation gives CSAAGQIRQETQYF.